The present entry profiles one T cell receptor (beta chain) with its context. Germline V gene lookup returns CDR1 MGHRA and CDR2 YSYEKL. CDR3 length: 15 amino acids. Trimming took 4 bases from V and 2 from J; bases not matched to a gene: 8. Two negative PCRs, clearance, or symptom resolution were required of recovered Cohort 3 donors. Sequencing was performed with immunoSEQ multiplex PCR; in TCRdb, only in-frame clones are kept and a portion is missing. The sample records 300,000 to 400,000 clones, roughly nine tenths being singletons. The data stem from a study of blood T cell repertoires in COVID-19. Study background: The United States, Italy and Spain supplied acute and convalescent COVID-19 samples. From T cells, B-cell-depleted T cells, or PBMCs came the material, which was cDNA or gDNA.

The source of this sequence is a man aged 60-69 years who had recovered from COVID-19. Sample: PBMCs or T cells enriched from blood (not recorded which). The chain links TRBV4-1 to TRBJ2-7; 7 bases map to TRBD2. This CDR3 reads CASSPLGLAAYEQYF. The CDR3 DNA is TGCGCCAGCAGCCCGCTAGGGCTAGCGGCCTACGAGCAGTACTTC.